This is a list of T cell receptor beta chains from one sample in a study of beta chain features in type 1 diabetes. The assay was immunoSEQ multiplex PCR, and TCRdb's table has in-frame clones only and misses some. This table holds more than 300,000 clones, around 12% found once. Sequenced material: naive CD4+ T cells from blood. The receptor source for this set is a young woman with type 1 diabetes. CDR3s leave out the opening cysteine and the closing phenylalanine or tryptophan.

v_gene | CDR3aa
TRBV18 | ASSQQGPSNYGYT
TRBV7-2 | ASSLSAEAAQF
TRBV28 | ASSLGGSYEQY
TRBV6-5 | ASSYSRAADTQY
TRBV7-9 | ASSGSSANTGELF
TRBV5-1 | ASSLAPEVGGYT
TRBV4-1 | ASSQGVFGQDKSYGYT
TRBV28 | ASLLSELSYNEQF
TRBV5-1 | ASSQTGAQYNEQF
TRBV5-1 | ASSRGGGQTQY
TRBV9 | ASSVAGQGPEKLF
TRBV29-1 | SVRPRVGHGYT
TRBV30 | AWSVTSRETQY
TRBV7-2 | ASSQLSREQF
TRBV6-5 | ASSYDGRDTGELF
TRBV9 | ASSVGGTTNEKLF
TRBV6-5 | ASRADSTGYT
TRBV9 | ASSVGHSNQPQH
TRBV19 | ASSISRGWQQETQY
TRBV21-1 | ASSNIHLRPLH
TRBV5-4 | ASSLRYRDSGNTIY
TRBV9 | ASSVGGGGTNEQF
TRBV4-2 | ASSPRGSRPYEQY
TRBV9 | ASSVEAVATYNEQF
TRBV5-1 | ASRPPSGHSGGNNEQY
TRBV20-1 | SAKDPPGEY
TRBV29-1 | SVGQVQETQY
TRBV28 | ASSFRGETQY
TRBV5-6 | ASSLSAGGHYGYT
TRBV18 | ASSAGTLSLNEQF
TRBV11-3 | ASSLATGDKGAF
TRBV7-9 | ASSPNLAGAGETQY